This T cell receptor (beta chain) was identified during a study of Ad26.COV2.S vaccination and SARS-CoV-2 variants. Libraries were prepared by immunoSEQ multiplex PCR; TCRdb keeps only in-frame clonotypes and omits some of them. The table shows approximately 340,000 clones, with about 85% occurring only once. Study results and limitations: Those who received the vaccine showed greater spike-specific TCR breadth than those given placebo. Vaccine and placebo recipients had similar non-spike TCR breadth. Considerable breadth of spike-specific CD8+ and CD4+ T cell responses has reportedly been documented following vaccination.

Of note for this clone: Antigen: not known.

The treatment is: roughly 20 received Ad26.COV2.S at low or high dose, single or two shots; roughly five received placebo; per-sample allocation not given. On day 63 after the first injection, vaccine and placebo recipients gave samples. The study used a vaccine consisting of an Ad26 vector that expressed Wuhan-strain SARS-CoV-2 spike. V lost 4 bases, J lost 0 bases, and 16 bases lay in between. This CDR3 is built from 16 residues. Sequenced material: peripheral blood, taken in a trial of Ad26.COV2.S vaccine versus placebo. The rearrangement links TRBV23-1 to TRBJ2-7; a weak D match, TRBD1 (5 bases). TRBV23-1 qualifies as an ORF whose function is uncertain. This clonotype originated in a person aged 18-65 years who received the Ad26.COV2.S COVID-19 vaccine or a placebo. CDR3 sequence: CASSPLRQLTSYEQYF. DNA for the CDR3: TGCGCCAGCAGTCCCCTACGACAGCTTACCTCCTACGAGCAGTACTTC.